Below, 2 T cell receptor beta chains from the same sample are listed, as sequenced in a study of regulatory T cells in long-lasting Graves disease. As for time point: newly diagnosed GD, antithyroid drugs for less than 3 months. PBMC-extracted RNA yielded the TCR library. For TCR beta, libraries came from iRepertoire HTBI primers and Arm-PCR of CDR3 regions. Via MiXCR, TCRdb re-called the multiplex PCR reads, giving one row per CDR3 protein. The sample contains some 400,000 distinct CDR3 sequences, 15% of which appear only once. These data were also filed under a second study, of T cells in Graves' hyperthyroidism and ophthalmopathy.

The sequences come from peripheral blood mononuclear cells (PBMCs), collected at new diagnosis, from a patient treated with antithyroid drugs. These receptors were obtained from a woman in her twenties or thirties with Graves disease.

This clonotype has ten or more counts. The chain couples TRBV28 to TRBJ2-7; 9 bases line up with TRBD1. V shed 8 bases, J shed 8 bases, and the junction held 16 bases outside the gene matches. The CDR3 extends over 15 amino acids. Germline V gene data show CDR1 as MDHEN and CDR2 as SYDVKM. In DNA, the CDR3 is TGTGCCAGCTCTTTAACCGGGACAGGGTCCCGAAAGCAGTACTTC. It translates to CASSLTGTGSRKQYF.

This chain links TRBV7-2 with TRBJ2-1; TRBD2 matches 11 bases. The CDR3 runs to 15 residues. The junction had 13 bases not matched to a gene; V was cut back by 4 bases and J by 14 bases. Per germline, CDR1 SGHTA and CDR2 FQGNSA. In DNA, the CDR3 is TGTGCCAGCAGCTACGGGACTAGCGGCGTTCTGGGGGAGTTCTTC. It translates to CASSYGTSGVLGEFF.